The sequence of this T cell receptor (beta chain) was determined in a study of CD8 T cells in ankylosing spondylitis (TCRdb year 2017). The study in broad terms: The study set out to find disease-linked TCR variants by profiling T cell receptor beta repertoires in ankylosing spondylitis patients and healthy donors. In total, the full study cohort was made up of some 110 healthy donors and about two dozen ankylosing spondylitis patients. Peripheral blood was sampled, and synovial fluid was also collected from ankylosing spondylitis patients.

Broader findings and caveats from the paper: The disease-linked clones had a CD8+ phenotype and were found at relatively low frequencies in peripheral blood. Blood from ankylosing spondylitis patients appeared to be characterized by a TCR beta motif made up of several highly homologous amino acid variants. Significant enrichment of the disease-linked clones was reported in matched synovial fluid samples from ankylosing spondylitis patients. Some of the motif variants had been reported before in the synovial fluid and blood of reactive arthritis patients, a finding that suggests common disease-initiation mechanisms.

The sequencer listed for this sample is Illumina HiSeq 2500. Quantitative 5'-RACE with molecular barcodes was used to prepare TCR beta libraries. In the source study's methods: Disease-linked TCR variants were identified with a new computational method built on a probabilistic model of VDJ rearrangement. TCRdb took the public reads, trimmed them with fastp at Q25, ran MiXCR for clone calling and kept in-frame beta chains. Duplicate CDR3 protein sequences are folded into a single record with the most common DNA and genes. These V and J calls rely on TCRdb rather than the paper's analysis. This sample comprises approximately 38,000 distinct CDR3 sequences, 2.7% of them detected only once. The ten largest clonotypes hold 4.6% of the sample. This clonotype has a count of ten or more. Its antigen is still unknown. Base qualities are missing; no much larger clone stands one base away. V is pruned by 3 bases and J by 4 bases, leaving 1 base of the junction without a gene match. The CDR3 covers 14 residues, taking in both the cysteine and the phenylalanine. The retained sequence is limited to the CDR3, 42 bases, with the frame set at the first base. CDR1 SGDLS and CDR2 YYNGEE were looked up in the germline V gene.

Sequenced: blood, either unsorted or a sorted T cell fraction (not recorded which). The receptor comes from a male donor with ankylosing spondylitis or in good health (not recorded which). This chain joins TRBV9 to TRBJ2-1; TRBD2 matches 10 bases in the middle. CDR3 region: CASSGTSGYNEQFF. The bases are TGTGCCAGCAGCGGGACTAGCGGTTACAATGAGCAGTTCTTC.